The sequence of this T cell receptor (beta chain) was determined in a study of CD8+CD57+ T cells in acquired aplastic anemia. This clonotype was seen many times. Genomic DNA, the template, was used for profiling of the TCR beta VDJ and CDR3. One entry per CDR3 protein results from TCRdb running MiXCR on the reads. The table records about 190,000 distinct CDR3 sequences, around 50% of them present only once. This receptor was obtained from a human donor in good health, serving as a control. Input material: sorted CD4+, CD8+, or CD8+CD57+ T cells (not recorded which) from PBMCs.

CDR3 in amino acids: CASSSGTVDQPQHF. In DNA form, the CDR3 reads TGTGCCAGCAGCTCGGGGACAGTAGATCAGCCCCAGCATTTT. The genes are TRBV7-9 and TRBJ1-5, with TRBD1 matching over 7 bases. The CDR3 length is 14 residues. CDR1 and CDR2 from the germline V gene are SEHNR and FQNEAQ (reference sequence). Trimming removed 4 bases from V and 5 bases from J; junction bases left unmatched: 5.